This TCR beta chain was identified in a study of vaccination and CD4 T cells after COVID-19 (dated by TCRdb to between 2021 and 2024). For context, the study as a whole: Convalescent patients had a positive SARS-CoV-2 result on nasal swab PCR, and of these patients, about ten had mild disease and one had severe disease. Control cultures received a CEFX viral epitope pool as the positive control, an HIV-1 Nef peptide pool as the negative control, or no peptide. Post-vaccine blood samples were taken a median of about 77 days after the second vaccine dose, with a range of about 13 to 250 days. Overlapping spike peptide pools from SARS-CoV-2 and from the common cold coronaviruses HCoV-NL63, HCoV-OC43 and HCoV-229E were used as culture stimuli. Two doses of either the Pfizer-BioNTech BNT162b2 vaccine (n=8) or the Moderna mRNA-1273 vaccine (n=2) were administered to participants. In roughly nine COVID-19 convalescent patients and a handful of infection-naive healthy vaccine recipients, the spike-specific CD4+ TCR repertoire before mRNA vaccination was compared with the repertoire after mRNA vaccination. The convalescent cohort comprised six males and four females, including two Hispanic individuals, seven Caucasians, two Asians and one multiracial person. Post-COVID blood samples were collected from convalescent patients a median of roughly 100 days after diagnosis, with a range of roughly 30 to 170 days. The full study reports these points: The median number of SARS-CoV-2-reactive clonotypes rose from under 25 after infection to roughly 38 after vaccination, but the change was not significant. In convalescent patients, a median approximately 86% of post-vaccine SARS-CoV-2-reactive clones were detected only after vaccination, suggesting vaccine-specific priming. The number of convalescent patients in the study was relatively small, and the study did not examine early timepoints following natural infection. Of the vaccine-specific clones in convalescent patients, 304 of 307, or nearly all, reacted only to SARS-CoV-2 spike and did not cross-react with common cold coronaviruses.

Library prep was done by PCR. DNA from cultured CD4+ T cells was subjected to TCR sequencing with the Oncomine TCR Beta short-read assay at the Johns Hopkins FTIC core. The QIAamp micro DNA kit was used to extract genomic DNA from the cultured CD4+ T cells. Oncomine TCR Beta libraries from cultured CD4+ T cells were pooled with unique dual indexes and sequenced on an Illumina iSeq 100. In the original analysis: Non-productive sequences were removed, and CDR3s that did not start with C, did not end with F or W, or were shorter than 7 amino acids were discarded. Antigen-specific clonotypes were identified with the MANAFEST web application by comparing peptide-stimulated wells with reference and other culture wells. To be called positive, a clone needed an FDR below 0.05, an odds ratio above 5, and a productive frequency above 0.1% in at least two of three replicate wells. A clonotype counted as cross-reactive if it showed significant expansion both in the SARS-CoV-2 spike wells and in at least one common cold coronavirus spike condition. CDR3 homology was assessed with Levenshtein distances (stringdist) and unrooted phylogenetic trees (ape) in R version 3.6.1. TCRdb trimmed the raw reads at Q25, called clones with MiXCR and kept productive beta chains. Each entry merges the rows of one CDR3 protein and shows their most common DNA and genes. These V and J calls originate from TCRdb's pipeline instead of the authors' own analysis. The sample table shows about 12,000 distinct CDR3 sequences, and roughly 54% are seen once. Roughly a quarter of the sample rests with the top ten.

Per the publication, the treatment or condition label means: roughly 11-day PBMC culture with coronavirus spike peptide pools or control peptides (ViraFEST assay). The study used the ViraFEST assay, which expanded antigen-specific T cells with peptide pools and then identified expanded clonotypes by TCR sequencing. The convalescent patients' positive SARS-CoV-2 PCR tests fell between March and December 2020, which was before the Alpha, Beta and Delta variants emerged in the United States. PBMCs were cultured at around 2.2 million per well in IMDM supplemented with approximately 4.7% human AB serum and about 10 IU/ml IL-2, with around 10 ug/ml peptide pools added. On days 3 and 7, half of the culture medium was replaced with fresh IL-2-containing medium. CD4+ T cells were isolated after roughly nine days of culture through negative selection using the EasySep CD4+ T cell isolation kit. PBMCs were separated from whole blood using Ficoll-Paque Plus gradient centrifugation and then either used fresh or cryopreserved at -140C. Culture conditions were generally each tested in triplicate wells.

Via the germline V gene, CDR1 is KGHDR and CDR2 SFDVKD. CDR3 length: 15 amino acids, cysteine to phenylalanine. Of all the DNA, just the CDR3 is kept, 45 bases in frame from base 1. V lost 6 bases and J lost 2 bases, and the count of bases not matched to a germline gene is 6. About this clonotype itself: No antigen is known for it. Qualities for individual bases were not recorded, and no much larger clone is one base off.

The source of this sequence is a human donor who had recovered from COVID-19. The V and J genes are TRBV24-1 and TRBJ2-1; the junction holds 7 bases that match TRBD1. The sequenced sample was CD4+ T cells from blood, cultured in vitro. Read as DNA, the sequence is TGTGCCACCAGTTCGAGGGGGCGGACCTACAATGAGCAGTTCTTC. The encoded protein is CATSSRGRTYNEQFF.